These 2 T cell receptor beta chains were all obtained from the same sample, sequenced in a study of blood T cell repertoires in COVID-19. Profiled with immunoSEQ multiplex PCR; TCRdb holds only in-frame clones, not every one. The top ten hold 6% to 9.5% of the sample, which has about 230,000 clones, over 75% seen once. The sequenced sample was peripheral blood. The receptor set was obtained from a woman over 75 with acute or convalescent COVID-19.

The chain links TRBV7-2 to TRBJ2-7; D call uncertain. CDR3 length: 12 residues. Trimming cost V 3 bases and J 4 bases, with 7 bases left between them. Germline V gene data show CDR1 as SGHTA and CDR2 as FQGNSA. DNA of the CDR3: TGTGCCAGCAGCTTCGGGTTGTACGAGCAGTACTTC. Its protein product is CASSFGLYEQYF.

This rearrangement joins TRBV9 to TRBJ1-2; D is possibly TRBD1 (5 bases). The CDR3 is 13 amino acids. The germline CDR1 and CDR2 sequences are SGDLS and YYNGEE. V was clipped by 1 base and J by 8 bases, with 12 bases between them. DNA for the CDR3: TGTGCCAGCAGCGTACAAGGGGCGGACGGCTACACCTTC. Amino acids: CASSVQGADGYTF.